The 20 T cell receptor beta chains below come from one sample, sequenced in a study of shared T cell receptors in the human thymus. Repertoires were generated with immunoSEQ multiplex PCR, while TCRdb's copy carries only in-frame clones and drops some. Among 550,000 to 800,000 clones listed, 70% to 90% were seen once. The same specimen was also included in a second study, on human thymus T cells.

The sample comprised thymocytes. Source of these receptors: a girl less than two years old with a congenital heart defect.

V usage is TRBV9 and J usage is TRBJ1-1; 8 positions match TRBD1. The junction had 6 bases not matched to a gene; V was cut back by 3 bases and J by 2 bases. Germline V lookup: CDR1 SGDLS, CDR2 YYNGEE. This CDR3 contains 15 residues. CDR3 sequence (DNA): TGTGCCAGCAGCGCCGACAGGGGAGGTAACACTGAAGCTTTCTTT. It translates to CASSADRGGNTEAFF. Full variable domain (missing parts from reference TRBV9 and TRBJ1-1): DSGVTQTPKHLITATGQRVTLRCSPRSGDLSVYWYQQSLDQGLQFLIQYYNGEERAKGNILERFSAQQFPDLHSELNLSSLELGDSALYFCASSADRGGNTEAFFGQGTRLTVV.

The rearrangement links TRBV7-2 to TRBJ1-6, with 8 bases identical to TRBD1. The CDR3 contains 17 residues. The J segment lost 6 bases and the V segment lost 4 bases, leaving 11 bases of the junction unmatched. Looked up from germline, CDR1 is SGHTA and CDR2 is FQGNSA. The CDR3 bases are TGTGCCAGCAGCTCCAACGACGGACAGGGAGGTAATTCACCCCTCCACTTT. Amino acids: CASSSNDGQGGNSPLHF.

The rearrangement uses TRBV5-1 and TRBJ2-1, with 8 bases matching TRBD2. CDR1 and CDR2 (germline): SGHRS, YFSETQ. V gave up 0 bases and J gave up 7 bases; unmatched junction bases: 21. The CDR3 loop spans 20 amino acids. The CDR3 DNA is TGCGCCAGCAGCTTGGACTCACCGAGGTACAAGGGCGGGGGGTGGAATGAGCAGTTCTTC. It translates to CASSLDSPRYKGGGWNEQFF.

The DNA for the CDR3 is TGTGCCAGCAGGGTGGACAGGGAGTCCTACGAGCAGTACTTC. Translation: CASRVDRESYEQYF. This chain connects TRBV6-5 to TRBJ2-7, with TRBD1 matching over 8 bases. The germline CDR1 and CDR2 sequences are MNHEY and SVGAGI. The CDR3 contains 14 residues. With 6 bases clipped from V and 1 base from J, the junction kept 5 bases outside the gene matches.

The CDR3 region has the DNA TGTGCCAGCGGGCCCTCGACAGGGAGTAGATATAATTCACCCCTCCACTTT. Translating it yields CASGPSTGSRYNSPLHF. The chain carries TRBV7-2 and TRBJ1-6; 7 bases are a match to TRBD1. Germline assignment: CDR1 SGHTA and CDR2 FQGNSA. This CDR3 has 17 amino acids. The J segment lost 4 bases and the V segment lost 8 bases, leaving 14 bases of the junction unmatched.

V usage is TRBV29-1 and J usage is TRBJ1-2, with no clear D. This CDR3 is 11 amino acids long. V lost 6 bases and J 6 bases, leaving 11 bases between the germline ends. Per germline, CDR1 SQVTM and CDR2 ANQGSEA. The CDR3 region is CSVTSRNGYTF. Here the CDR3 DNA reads TGCAGCGTAACCTCTAGGAATGGCTACACCTTC.

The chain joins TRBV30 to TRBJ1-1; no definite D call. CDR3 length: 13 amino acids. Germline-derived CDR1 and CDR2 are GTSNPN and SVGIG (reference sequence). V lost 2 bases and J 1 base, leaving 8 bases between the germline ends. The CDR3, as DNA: TGTGCCTGGAGTCTCAGATGGAACACTGAAGCTTTCTTT. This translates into CAWSLRWNTEAFF.

The CDR3 DNA follows: TGTGCCAGCAACCTGACAAAGTCGAACACCGGGGAGCTGTTTTTT. Protein: CASNLTKSNTGELFF. This chain joins TRBV14 and TRBJ2-2; D gene ambiguous. V shed 7 bases and J shed 0 bases, with 12 bases lying between them. This CDR3 has 15 residues. Germline CDR1 reads SGHDN; CDR2 reads FVKESK.

CDR3 in DNA: TGTGCCAGCAGCTCGGCGGGAGGCGCTCAAAACATTCAGTACTTC. Residues: CASSSAGGAQNIQYF. The chain joins TRBV5-4 to TRBJ2-4; TRBD2 matches at 8 bases. The CDR3 has 15 residues. Germline lookup yields CDR1 SGHNT and CDR2 YYREEE (reference sequence). After removal of 3 bases from V and 5 bases from J, the junction contained 7 bases not matched to a gene.

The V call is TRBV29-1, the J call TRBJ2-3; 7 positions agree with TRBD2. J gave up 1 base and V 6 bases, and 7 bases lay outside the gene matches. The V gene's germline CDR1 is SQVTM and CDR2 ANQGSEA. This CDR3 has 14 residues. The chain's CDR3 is CSVFSGARTDTQYF. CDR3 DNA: TGCAGCGTATTCAGCGGGGCCCGCACAGATACGCAGTATTTT.

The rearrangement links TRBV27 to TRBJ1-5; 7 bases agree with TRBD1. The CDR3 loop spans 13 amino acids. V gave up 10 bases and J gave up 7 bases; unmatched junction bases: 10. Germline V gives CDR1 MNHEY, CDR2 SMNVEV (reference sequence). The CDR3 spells CAMQRGRAQPQHF. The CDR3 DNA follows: TGTGCCATGCAGAGGGGGCGTGCCCAGCCCCAGCATTTT.

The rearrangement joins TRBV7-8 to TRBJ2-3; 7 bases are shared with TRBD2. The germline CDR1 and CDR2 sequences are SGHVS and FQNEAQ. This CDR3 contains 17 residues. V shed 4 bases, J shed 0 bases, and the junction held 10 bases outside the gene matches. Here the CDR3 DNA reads TGTGCCAGCAGCTCACGTCGGGAGGTGACTAGCACAGATACGCAGTATTTT. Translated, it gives CASSSRREVTSTDTQYF.

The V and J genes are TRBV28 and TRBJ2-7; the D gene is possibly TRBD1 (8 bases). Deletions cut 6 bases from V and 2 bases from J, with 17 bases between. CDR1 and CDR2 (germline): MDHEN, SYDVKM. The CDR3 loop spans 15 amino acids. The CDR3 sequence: CASRQTGGGTYEQYF. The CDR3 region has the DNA TGTGCCAGCAGACAAACAGGGGGGGGGACCTACGAGCAGTACTTC.

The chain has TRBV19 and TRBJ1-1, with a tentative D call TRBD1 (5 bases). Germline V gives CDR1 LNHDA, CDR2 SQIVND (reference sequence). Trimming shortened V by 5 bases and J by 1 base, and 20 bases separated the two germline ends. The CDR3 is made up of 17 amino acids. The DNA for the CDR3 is TGTGCCAGTAGTCCACCCTGCGGGGGTGGTGGGAACACTGAAGCTTTCTTT. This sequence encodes CASSPPCGGGGNTEAFF.

CDR3: CASSIAGGPCTGCSKETQYF. The CDR3, as DNA: TGTGCCAGTAGTATAGCTGGTGGCCCCTGTACGGGATGTTCCAAAGAGACCCAGTACTTC. The rearrangement joins TRBV19 to TRBJ2-5; D may be TRBD2 (5 bases). Deletions cut 1 base from V and 3 bases from J, with 27 bases between. The V gene's germline CDR1 is LNHDA and CDR2 SQIVND (reference sequence). CDR3 size: 20 residues.

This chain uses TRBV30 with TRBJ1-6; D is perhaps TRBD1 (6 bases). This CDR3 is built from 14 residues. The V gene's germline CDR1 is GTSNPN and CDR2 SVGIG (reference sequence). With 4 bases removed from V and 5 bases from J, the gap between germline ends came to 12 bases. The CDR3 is CAWTRGPNNSPLHF. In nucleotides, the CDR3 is TGTGCCTGGACGCGGGGGCCTAATAATTCACCCCTCCACTTT.

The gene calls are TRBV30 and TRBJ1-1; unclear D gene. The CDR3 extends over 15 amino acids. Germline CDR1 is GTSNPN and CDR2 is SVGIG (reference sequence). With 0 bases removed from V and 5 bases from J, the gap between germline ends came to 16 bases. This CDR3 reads CAWSVRLGAPTEAFF. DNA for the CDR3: TGTGCCTGGAGTGTACGTTTGGGCGCCCCAACTGAAGCTTTCTTT.

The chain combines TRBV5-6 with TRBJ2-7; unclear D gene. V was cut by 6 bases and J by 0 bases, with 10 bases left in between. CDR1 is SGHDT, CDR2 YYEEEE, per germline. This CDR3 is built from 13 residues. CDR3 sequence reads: CASTPRSSYEQYF. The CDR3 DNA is TGTGCCAGCACCCCGAGGAGCTCCTACGAGCAGTACTTC.

The CDR3 DNA follows: TGCAGCGCCCTCTTCGGGACTAGCGGGGGGGCAAACTACAATGAGCAGTTCTTC. Its protein is CSALFGTSGGANYNEQFF. The J gene is TRBJ2-1, the V gene TRBV29-1; 16 bases map to TRBD2. V gave up 7 bases and J gave up 3 bases; unmatched junction bases: 12. The CDR3 is 18 amino acids. The germline V gene has CDR1 SQVTM and CDR2 ANQGSEA.

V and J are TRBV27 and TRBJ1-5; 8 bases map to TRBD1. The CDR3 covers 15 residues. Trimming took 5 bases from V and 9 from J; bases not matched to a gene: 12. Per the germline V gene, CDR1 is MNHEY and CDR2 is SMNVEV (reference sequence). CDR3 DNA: TGTGCCAGCAGTCGAGGGGCAGGGGGCAATAGGCCCCAGCATTTT. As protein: CASSRGAGGNRPQHF.